The 23 T cell receptor beta chains below were found in one sample sequenced in a study of cytomegalovirus exposure and HLA in healthy donors. Vbeta (60) and Jbeta (13) primers were used in the PCR. Profiling relied on immunoSEQ multiplex PCR, and the TCRdb table lists in-frame clones only, not all of them. The table has over 100,000 clones, 6.5% to 9.5% seen once. Specimen: PBMCs. These receptor sequences come from a man aged 35-49 years in good health and CMV-seronegative.

This clone was observed a few times. The junction differs from germline at one of its ends, possibly a read error. The rearrangement uses TRBV7-2 and TRBJ2-7; no definite D call. Per the germline V gene, CDR1 is SGHTA and CDR2 is FQGNSA. The CDR3 is 14 amino acids. CDR3 region: CASSLDGNLYEQYF. Here the CDR3 DNA reads TGTGCCAGCAGTTTAGATGGCAACCTCTACGAGCAGTACTTC.

The chain joins TRBV19 to TRBJ1-1, with unresolved D. This CDR3 contains 12 residues. V lost 5 bases to trimming and J lost 1 base, with 5 bases between them. Germline V gene lookup returns CDR1 LNHDA and CDR2 SQIVND (reference sequence). The CDR3 sequence: CASSSGNTEAFF. The CDR3 region has the DNA TGTGCCAGTAGTTCCGGGAACACTGAAGCTTTCTTT.

This clone was counted between two and nine times. In DNA, the CDR3 is TGCAGCGTTGAAGCCCCGGGACAGGGGGTGAACACTGAAGCTTTCTTT. Protein: CSVEAPGQGVNTEAFF. The chain employs TRBV29-1 and TRBJ1-1, with TRBD1 identical over 11 bases. In germline, CDR1 is SQVTM, CDR2 ANQGSEA. The CDR3 extends over 16 amino acids. V gave up 1 base and J gave up 0 bases; unmatched junction bases: 4.

This clone was counted a few times. The chain is built from TRBV19 and TRBJ2-5; 11 nucleotides agree with TRBD1. With 5 bases clipped from V and 6 bases from J, the junction kept 5 bases outside the gene matches. This CDR3 has 14 residues. Germline V gene sequence: CDR1 LNHDA, CDR2 SQIVND (reference sequence). This chain's CDR3 is CASSPDRGQKTQYF. CDR3 coding DNA: TGTGCCAGTAGTCCGGACAGGGGGCAAAAGACCCAGTACTTC.

J is TRBJ2-1 and V is TRBV4-1; 7 nucleotides match TRBD2. From germline, CDR1 is MGHRA and CDR2 YSYEKL. Trimming took 1 base from V and 3 from J; bases not matched to a gene: 15. This CDR3 is built from 19 residues. In nucleotides, the CDR3 is TGCGCCAGCAGCCAAGCGACGGCGGGCGGGGGACGTTTCTACAATGAGCAGTTCTTC. This sequence encodes CASSQATAGGGRFYNEQFF.

This clone was found a few times. This chain links TRBV7-2 with TRBJ2-3; D possibly corresponds to TRBD2 (7 bases). The length of the CDR3 is 15 residues. V lost 4 bases and J 4 bases, leaving 15 bases between the germline ends. Germline values: CDR1 SGHTA, CDR2 FQGNSA. CDR3 in amino acids: CASSSGLGGADTQYF. The CDR3 DNA reads as TGTGCCAGCAGCTCCGGACTAGGGGGAGCAGATACGCAGTATTTT. The complete variable domain, with remaining parts taken from reference TRBV7-2 and TRBJ2-3, reads GAGVSQSPSNKVTEKGKDVELRCDPISGHTALYWYRQSLGQGLEFLIYFQGNSAPDKSGLPSDRFSAERTGGSVSTLTIQRTQQEDSAVYLCASSSGLGGADTQYFGPGTRLTVL.

This clone was recorded a few times. A read error is the likely source, as a far larger clone sits one nucleotide away. The chain carries TRBV5-6 and TRBJ1-2; 11 bases align to TRBD1. The CDR3 totals 14 residues. From germline, CDR1 is SGHDT and CDR2 YYEEEE. The chain's CDR3 is CASIGTGGFYCYTF. The CDR3 bases are TGTGCCAGCATCGGGACAGGGGGTTTCTATTGCTACACCTTC.

The chain uses TRBV10-1 and TRBJ2-5; D might be TRBD2 (5 bases). Trimming stripped 3 bases from V and 4 bases from J, with 15 bases between. In germline, CDR1 is WNHNN, CDR2 SYGVQD (reference sequence). The CDR3 sequence is 15 residues long. CDR3 sequence (DNA): TGCGCCAGCAGTGACCTGCTAGGAGGACCAGAGACCCAGTACTTC. Its translation is CASSDLLGGPETQYF.

The chain uses TRBV29-1 and TRBJ1-1; D not resolved. With 0 bases removed from V and 3 bases from J, the gap between germline ends came to 8 bases. CDR1 is SQVTM and CDR2 is ANQGSEA in the germline V gene. The CDR3 covers 13 residues. The CDR3 is CSVEDPGDTEAFF. CDR3 coding DNA: TGCAGCGTTGAAGATCCCGGGGACACTGAAGCTTTCTTT.

The gene calls are TRBV23-1 and TRBJ1-5; unclear D gene. TRBV23-1 is placed among ORFs of uncertain function. The ends were cut back, 6 bases at V and 2 bases at J, with 20 bases in the middle. CDR3 length: 17 amino acids. Here the CDR3 reads CASSQKERGCGNQPQHF. CDR3 bases: TGCGCCAGCAGCCAAAAGGAGCGCGGATGTGGCAATCAGCCCCAGCATTTT.

The chain uses TRBV28 and TRBJ2-5; 8 bases align to TRBD1. V shed 6 bases, J shed 4 bases, and the junction held 10 bases outside the gene matches. The CDR3 loop spans 15 amino acids. Germline V gene lookup returns CDR1 MDHEN and CDR2 SYDVKM. The CDR3 coding sequence is TGTGCCAGCAGGGGTCCCGGCAGGGGGCGAGAGACCCAGTACTTC. It is translated as CASRGPGRGRETQYF. The entire variable domain, with the rest obtained from reference TRBV28 and TRBJ2-5, is as follows: DVKVTQSSRYLVKRTGEKVFLECVQDMDHENMFWYRQDPGLGLRLIYFSYDVKMKEKGDIPEGYSVSREKKERFSLILESASTNQTSMYLCASRGPGRGRETQYFGPGTRLLVL.

In its sample, this clone was seen a few times. The chain uses TRBV5-1 and TRBJ2-6, with D perhaps TRBD1 (5 bases). Germline CDR1 and CDR2: SGHRS and YFSETQ. The CDR3 runs to 15 residues. V shed 0 bases and J shed 4 bases, with 8 bases lying between them. As DNA, the CDR3 is TGCGCCAGCAGCTTGGACAGGACCGGGGCCAACGTCCTGACTTTC. Translated, it gives CASSLDRTGANVLTF.

This clone turned up a few times. This chain joins TRBV29-1 and TRBJ1-2; D is possibly TRBD1 (6 bases). CDR1 and CDR2 (germline): SQVTM, ANQGSEA. The CDR3 is made up of 16 amino acids. Trimming shortened V by 0 bases and J by 1 base, and 15 bases separated the two germline ends. The CDR3 nucleotides are TGCAGCGTTGAAGATCTGGGGGGGGCCTTTAACTATGGCTACACCTTC. The encoded protein is CSVEDLGGAFNYGYTF.

CDR3 DNA: TGCGCCAGCAGCTGGGGCCTGGACAGGGTTGACCGGAAGACTGAAGCTTTCTTT. Its protein product is CASSWGLDRVDRKTEAFF. The V gene is TRBV5-1, the J gene TRBJ1-1, with 8 bases identical to TRBD1. The CDR3 spans 18 residues. V lost 3 bases, J lost 5 bases, and 18 bases stayed unmatched. Germline CDR1 SGHRS, CDR2 YFSETQ.

The chain links TRBV5-4 to TRBJ2-1; D perhaps matches TRBD2 (6 bases). Trimming left V 3 bases short and J 5 bases short, with 12 bases between. CDR3 size: 14 residues. Germline V CDR1 and CDR2: SGHNT, YYREEE (reference sequence). The CDR3 is CASSSWGVNNEQFF. CDR3 DNA: TGTGCCAGCAGCTCATGGGGGGTGAACAATGAGCAGTTCTTC. Looking up the rest from reference TRBV5-4 and TRBJ2-1 gives the full variable domain: ETGVTQSPTHLIKTRGQQVTLRCSSQSGHNTVSWYQQALGQGPQFIFQYYREEENGRGNFPPRFSGLQFPNYSSELNVNALELDDSALYLCASSSWGVNNEQFFGPGTRLTVL.

The rearrangement joins TRBV5-1 to TRBJ2-7, with 7 bases matching TRBD1. CDR1 is SGHRS and CDR2 is YFSETQ in the germline V gene. This CDR3 has 14 residues. The ends lost 0 bases at V and 2 bases at J; junction bases unmatched: 2. For the CDR3, the DNA is TGCGCCAGCAGCTTGGACAGGGGCACCTACGAGCAGTACTTC. As protein: CASSLDRGTYEQYF.

The CDR3 sequence is CASSATGATNEKLFF. The CDR3 DNA follows: TGTGCCAGCAGCGCGACAGGGGCGACTAATGAAAAACTGTTTTTT. The chain combines TRBV5-4 with TRBJ1-4; TRBD1 matches at 8 bases. CDR3 size: 15 residues. Trimming cost V 4 bases and J 2 bases; bases outside gene matches: 4. The germline gives CDR1 SGHNT, CDR2 YYREEE (reference sequence).

This clone has a handful of counts. V and J are TRBV7-2 and TRBJ1-6; the D is unclear. Germline lookup yields CDR1 SGHTA and CDR2 FQGNSA. This CDR3 is 16 amino acids long. Trimming took 4 bases from V and 10 from J, leaving 20 bases between them. The CDR3 here is CASSSLGEGVQSPLHF. The CDR3 bases are TGTGCCAGCAGCTCCCTGGGAGAGGGAGTACAATCACCCCTCCACTTT.

This clone was seen only a few times. This chain joins TRBV7-9 and TRBJ2-1; D unclear. Germline CDR1 and CDR2: SEHNR and FQNEAQ (reference sequence). V was shortened by 0 bases and J by 7 bases, with 4 bases between the two germline ends. The CDR3 has 12 amino acids. The CDR3 nucleotides read TGTGCCAGCAGCTTAGCGAGGAATGAGCAGTTCTTC. Translation: CASSLARNEQFF.

This clone was counted only a few times. The chain is built from TRBV27 and TRBJ1-6, with D unresolved. Trimming left V 7 bases short and J 0 bases short, with 10 bases between. The CDR3 contains 15 residues. The germline V gene has CDR1 MNHEY and CDR2 SMNVEV (reference sequence). CDR3 sequence reads: CASKPRGSYNSPLHF. The CDR3, as DNA: TGTGCCAGCAAACCCCGAGGCTCCTATAATTCACCCCTCCACTTT.

The chain recombines TRBV11-2 with TRBJ2-2; 8 bases agree with TRBD1. After removal of 4 bases from V and 5 bases from J, the junction contained 12 bases not matched to a gene. The CDR3 runs to 17 residues. CDR1 is SGHAT and CDR2 is FQNNGV in the germline V gene. CDR3 sequence reads: CASSSMADRVGTGELFF. DNA of the CDR3: TGTGCCAGCAGCTCTATGGCGGACAGGGTAGGAACCGGGGAGCTGTTTTTT.

This clone was counted a few times. The chain links TRBV30 to TRBJ1-2; no definite D call. This CDR3 has 14 amino acids. Between the trimmed V and J ends, which lost 4 bases and 8 bases, there was a span of 20 bases. CDR1 and CDR2 from the germline V gene are GTSNPN and SVGIG (reference sequence). The CDR3 here is CAWNRSPPKEGYTF. The CDR3 coding sequence is TGTGCCTGGAATCGAAGTCCCCCCAAGGAGGGCTACACCTTC.

V usage is TRBV4-2 and J usage is TRBJ1-2, with a tentative D call TRBD1 (6 bases). The CDR3 consists of 15 residues. Trimming removed 0 bases from V and 3 bases from J, with 11 bases in between. The germline V gene has CDR1 LGHNA and CDR2 YNFKEQ. CDR3 protein: CASSQDRGLDYGYTF. The DNA for the CDR3 is TGTGCCAGCAGCCAAGATAGGGGGTTGGACTATGGCTACACCTTC.